The 11 T cell receptor beta chains below were found in one sample sequenced in a study of neurological immune-mediated disorders. Each CDR3 protein gets one entry after TCRdb re-called the 5' RACE reads with MiXCR. This table has around 50,000 distinct CDR3 sequences, roughly 24% appearing once. Sequencing input: PBMCs. These receptors were collected from a woman in her 70s in good health.

The sample holds many counts of this clonotype. The chain is built from TRBV5-1 and TRBJ2-1; D not resolved. Looked up from germline, CDR1 is SGHRS and CDR2 is YFSETQ. Deletions cut 2 bases from V and 2 bases from J, with 8 bases between. The CDR3 covers 14 residues. The CDR3 spells CASSLGTAYNEQFF. The CDR3 DNA is TGCGCCAGCAGCTTAGGAACTGCCTACAATGAGCAGTTCTTC.

The chain links TRBV20-1 to TRBJ1-2; D gene uncertain. The CDR3 totals 14 residues. Germline V gene lookup returns CDR1 DFQATT and CDR2 SNEGSKA (reference sequence). Deletions cut 4 bases from V and 0 bases from J, with 12 bases between. As DNA, the CDR3 is TGCAGTGCTAACCCAATGGGAGCTAACTATGGCTACACCTTC. This encodes CSANPMGANYGYTF.

This sequence joins TRBV5-1 and TRBJ2-7; TRBD2 matches 10 bases. CDR1 and CDR2 (germline): SGHRS, YFSETQ. The CDR3 runs to 16 residues. V lost 0 bases to trimming and J lost 1 base; unmatched junction nucleotides: 4. CDR3 sequence reads: CASSLVPSGSSYEQYF. CDR3 coding DNA: TGCGCCAGCAGCTTGGTACCTAGCGGGAGTTCCTACGAGCAGTACTTC.

This clonotype was detected ten times or more. This chain's CDR3 is CASSLVDRSEAFF. The CDR3 region has the DNA TGTGCCAGCAGTTTGGTGGACAGATCTGAAGCTTTCTTT. The V and J genes are TRBV27 and TRBJ1-1; D is possibly TRBD1 (6 bases). The CDR3 is made up of 13 amino acids. The germline gives CDR1 MNHEY, CDR2 SMNVEV (reference sequence). V lost 3 bases, J lost 6 bases, and 11 bases lay in between.

This clonotype was counted ten times or more. The CDR3 DNA sequence: TGCGCCAGCAGCTTGATCCGGAGCTCCTACGAGCAGTACTTC. Protein sequence: CASSLIRSSYEQYF. The chain has TRBV5-1 and TRBJ2-7; D not certain. Trimming took off 1 base at V and 0 bases at J, with 8 bases between the two ends. Germline V gives CDR1 SGHRS, CDR2 YFSETQ. This CDR3 has 14 amino acids.

The sample holds many counts of this clonotype. The J gene is TRBJ2-3, the V gene TRBV12-5; the D is unclear. The germline V gene encodes CDR1 LGHNT and CDR2 FRNRAP. V was clipped by 7 bases and J by 2 bases, with 7 bases between them. CDR3 length: 12 amino acids. The CDR3 coding sequence is TGTGCTAGTGCGGAATACACAGATACGCAGTATTTT. Its translation is CASAEYTDTQYF.

The CDR3 coding sequence is TGCGCCAGCAGCTTGGATTTAACAGGGGCCTACTACGAGCAGTACTTC. Its protein is CASSLDLTGAYYEQYF. The chain has TRBV5-1 and TRBJ2-7; 7 bases agree with TRBD1. Germline CDR1 SGHRS, CDR2 YFSETQ. This CDR3 is 16 amino acids long. The trim removed 0 bases at V and 3 bases at J, leaving 9 bases unmatched.

The genes are TRBV7-2 and TRBJ2-3; D remains ambiguous. V was trimmed by 1 base and J by 4 bases, leaving 6 bases between them. The CDR3 consists of 13 residues. Germline lookup yields CDR1 SGHTA and CDR2 FQGNSA. The CDR3 protein is CASSLEGSDTQYF. CDR3 bases: TGTGCCAGCAGCTTAGAGGGCTCAGATACGCAGTATTTT. Supplemented by reference TRBV7-2 and TRBJ2-3, the full variable domain reads GAGVSQSPSNKVTEKGKDVELRCDPISGHTALYWYRQSLGQGLEFLIYFQGNSAPDKSGLPSDRFSAERTGGSVSTLTIQRTQQEDSAVYLCASSLEGSDTQYFGPGTRLTVL.

This clonotype was seen ten or more times. V gene TRBV6-6 combines with J gene TRBJ2-5, with D unresolved. V lost 6 bases and J 2 bases, leaving 10 bases between the germline ends. The V gene's germline CDR1 is MNHNY and CDR2 SVGAGI (reference sequence). The CDR3 spans 13 residues. The CDR3 DNA is TGTGCCAGCAGCCCCCCCGGGCAAGAGACCCAGTACTTC. Its translation: CASSPPGQETQYF.

This clonotype appeared many times. CDR3: CATKEHSSGSYEQYF. The DNA of the CDR3 is TGTGCCACCAAAGAACATTCGTCAGGGAGCTACGAGCAGTACTTC. The genes are TRBV6-2 or TRBV6-3 and TRBJ2-7, with D perhaps assigned TRBD1 or TRBD2 (5 bases each). The CDR3 has 15 amino acids. Germline CDR1 and CDR2: MNHEY and SVGEGT. Trimming left V 10 bases short and J 3 bases short, with 22 bases between.

The sample holds many counts of this clonotype. The chain couples TRBV7-2 to TRBJ2-3; D remains ambiguous. The CDR3 is 15 amino acids. V lost 2 bases to trimming and J lost 2 bases, with 11 bases between them. Germline V gene lookup returns CDR1 SGHTA and CDR2 FQGNSA. DNA for the CDR3: TGTGCCAGCAGCTTAAATACGGTTCCCACAGATACGCAGTATTTT. It encodes CASSLNTVPTDTQYF. Filled out from reference TRBV7-2 and TRBJ2-3, the complete variable domain reads GAGVSQSPSNKVTEKGKDVELRCDPISGHTALYWYRQSLGQGLEFLIYFQGNSAPDKSGLPSDRFSAERTGGSVSTLTIQRTQQEDSAVYLCASSLNTVPTDTQYFGPGTRLTVL.